The sequence of this TCR beta chain was determined in a study of blood T cells in healthy people across ages. General study findings and limits: Lack of knowledge of donor CMV status possibly confounded expanded clonotype changes. It was the long-lived donors that had more naive CD4+ cells and higher diversity than aged donors.

The sample holds a few counts of this clonotype. The antigen is not known. Through a sample-barcoded 5' primer and a J-beta primer mix, a second PCR was run for 7 to 11 cycles. Every cDNA was tagged by a template-switch adaptor with 12 random nucleotides. MiXCR, run by TCRdb on the 5' RACE reads, gives a single entry per CDR3 protein. This sample has 730,000 or so distinct CDR3 sequences; 35% to 45% occur once, and the top ten carry more than 20%. The sequence came from a woman aged 55-69 years in good health. Source material: blood.

The CDR3: CASSRGDNEQFF. CDR3 nucleotide sequence: TGTGCCAGCAGCCGCGGGGACAATGAGCAGTTCTTC. The genes are TRBV27 and TRBJ2-1, with D maybe TRBD2 (6 bases). This CDR3 region has 12 residues. Germline V CDR1 and CDR2: MNHEY, SMNVEV (reference sequence). The V and J ends lost 6 bases and 5 bases respectively, with 8 bases between them.